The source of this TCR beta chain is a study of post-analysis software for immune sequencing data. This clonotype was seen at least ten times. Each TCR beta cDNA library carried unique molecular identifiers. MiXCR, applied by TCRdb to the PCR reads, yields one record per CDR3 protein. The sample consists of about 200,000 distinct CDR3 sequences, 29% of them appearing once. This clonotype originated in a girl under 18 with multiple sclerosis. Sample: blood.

This chain's CDR3 is CASSYPGNDEQFF. The CDR3 DNA follows: TGTGCCAGCAGTTACCCGGGAAACGATGAGCAGTTCTTC. V usage is TRBV7-2 and J usage is TRBJ2-1; D might be TRBD2 (5 bases). V lost 6 bases and J 8 bases, leaving 14 bases between the germline ends. Per germline, CDR1 SGHTA and CDR2 FQGNSA. The CDR3 extends over 13 amino acids. The full variable domain, its missing parts supplied by reference TRBV7-2 and TRBJ2-1, is GAGVSQSPSNKVTEKGKDVELRCDPISGHTALYWYRQSLGQGLEFLIYFQGNSAPDKSGLPSDRFSAERTGGSVSTLTIQRTQQEDSAVYLCASSYPGNDEQFFGPGTRLTVL.